These T cell receptor beta chains were read from a single sample in a study of CD8 T cells in ankylosing spondylitis. TCRdb reprocessed the 5' RACE reads with MiXCR, giving one entry per CDR3 protein. The table includes a few hundred thousand distinct CDR3 sequences, 15% to 20% detected once. Sequencing was performed on blood, either unsorted or a sorted T cell fraction (not recorded which). These receptor sequences come from a male donor with ankylosing spondylitis or in good health (not recorded which). Both conserved end residues are trimmed from each CDR3.

ASSQREYTDTQY	TRBJ2-3	12	TRBV4-1
ASSHADSPVYEQY	TRBJ2-7	13	TRBV3-1
ASSYSPRQGGNEQF	TRBJ2-1	14	TRBV6-5
AWSSGGASHGYT	TRBJ1-2	12	TRBV30
ASSLRHREFGNTIY	TRBJ1-3	14	TRBV7-8
SAREGGTPYEQY	TRBJ2-7	12	TRBV20-1
ATSRGGADTQY	TRBJ2-3	11	TRBV15
ASSSRLVSEEQY	TRBJ2-7	12	TRBV27
ASSQGGVYNEQF	TRBJ2-1	12	TRBV12-3/TRBV12-4
ASSVDLAGSYNEQF	TRBJ2-1	14	TRBV9
ASNPKGPSTDTQY	TRBJ2-3	13	TRBV21-1
ASSLVTGELHEQY	TRBJ2-7	13	TRBV5-1
ASSFSTSAEQY	TRBJ2-7	11	TRBV7-2
ASNDGQGLTDTQY	TRBJ2-3	13	TRBV5-5
ASSEARGTGELF	TRBJ2-2	12	TRBV2
SVGHGTGTYEQY	TRBJ2-7	12	TRBV29-1
ASSLGGQGRGMYEQY	TRBJ2-7	15	TRBV12-3/TRBV12-4
ASSQDPSAPYEQY	TRBJ2-7	13	TRBV4-2
ASLNPASVFNKQF	TRBJ2-1	13	TRBV12-3/TRBV12-4
ASSQVGQGGEQY	TRBJ2-7	12	TRBV4-2
ASSVEGYYTDTQY	TRBJ2-3	13	TRBV9
ASSEDGHPKNIQY	TRBJ2-4	13	TRBV9
AISGRDRLPNTEAF	TRBJ1-1	14	TRBV10-3
SARAQASLIEYGYT	TRBJ1-2	14	TRBV20-1
ASSETFPTGQY	TRBJ2-7	11	TRBV10-2
ASRDSYEQY	TRBJ2-7	9	TRBV5-1
ASRAGAAGNTIY	TRBJ1-3	12	TRBV9